This T cell receptor beta chain emerged from a study of cytomegalovirus exposure and HLA in healthy donors. In germline, CDR1 is MDHEN, CDR2 SYDVKM. The CDR3 totals 11 residues. The junction had 2 bases not matched to a gene; V was cut back by 5 bases and J by 11 bases. Vbeta (60) and Jbeta (13) primers were used in the PCR. The repertoire was sequenced with immunoSEQ multiplex PCR; TCRdb's copy has only in-frame clones and lacks some. The table has approximately 290,000 clones, about four fifths seen once. Sequenced material: PBMCs. The chain recombines TRBV28 with TRBJ1-4; TRBD1 matches at 7 bases. The clonotype comes from a girl aged 2 to 10 in good health and CMV-seronegative. As DNA, the CDR3 is TGTGCCAGCAGTCAACAGGGGAAACTGTTTTTT. Translation gives CASSQQGKLFF.